The 25 T cell receptor beta chains below were found in one sample sequenced in a study of T cells in Graves' hyperthyroidism and ophthalmopathy. From RNA transcripts, TCR beta CDR3 regions were amplified. The TCR CDR3 first-round RT-PCR relied on the HTBI primer set. One entry per CDR3 protein results from TCRdb running MiXCR on the multiplex PCR reads. The sample has over 400,000 distinct CDR3 sequences, approximately 14% seen once. The sample comprised blood. These receptors originate from a young man with Graves' ophthalmopathy.

This clonotype was counted at least ten times. The V and J genes are TRBV11-3 and TRBJ2-7; 9 bases align to TRBD2. This CDR3 spans 15 amino acids. Germline-derived CDR1 and CDR2 are SGHNT and YENEEA. V lost 8 bases to trimming and J lost 5 bases; unmatched junction nucleotides: 13. CDR3 nucleotides: TGTGCCAGCCCCCCAGGCGGGAGGGCCGTCAACGAGCAGTACTTC. Protein sequence: CASPPGGRAVNEQYF.

This clonotype has ten or more counts. The rearrangement uses TRBV12-3 or TRBV12-4 and TRBJ2-7; D gene ambiguous. This CDR3 has 15 residues. V lost 0 bases, J lost 0 bases, and 9 bases lay in between. The DNA of the CDR3 is TGTGCCAGCAGTTTAGCGAAAGGGTACTCCTACGAGCAGTACTTC. Its protein is CASSLAKGYSYEQYF.

This clonotype was recorded many times. The chain couples TRBV12-3 or TRBV12-4 to TRBJ1-4; TRBD1 might be the D (5 bases). Trimming stripped 6 bases from V and 5 bases from J, with 10 bases between. The CDR3 loop spans 13 amino acids. CDR3 protein: CASSTDTNEKLFF. The CDR3, as DNA: TGTGCCAGCAGCACGGACACCAATGAAAAACTGTTTTTT.

The chain has TRBV19 and TRBJ2-6; maybe TRBD1 (5 bases). Germline values: CDR1 LNHDA, CDR2 SQIVND (reference sequence). The CDR3 loop spans 17 amino acids. V lost 6 bases and J 0 bases, leaving 15 bases between the germline ends. The CDR3 reads CASSSGQDFSGANVLTF. The CDR3 DNA reads TGTGCCAGTAGCTCCGGACAAGACTTCTCTGGGGCCAACGTCCTGACTTTC. Together with reference TRBV19 and TRBJ2-6, the CDR3 gives the full variable domain: DGGITQSPKYLFRKEGQNVTLSCEQNLNHDAMYWYRQDPGQGLRLIYYSQIVNDFQKGDIAEGYSVSREKKESFPLTVTSAQKNPTAFYLCASSSGQDFSGANVLTFGAGSRLTVL.

At least ten counts were recorded for this clonotype. This sequence joins TRBV4-1 and TRBJ2-7; weak D call: TRBD1 (6 bases). The CDR3 sequence is 15 residues long. V was clipped by 3 bases and J by 1 base, with 13 bases between them. Germline V gene data show CDR1 as MGHRA and CDR2 as YSYEKL. In nucleotides, the CDR3 is TGCGCCAGCAGCCAGGCAGGAGACAGGTCCTACGAGCAGTACTTC. Translation gives CASSQAGDRSYEQYF.

This clonotype occurred many times. This sequence joins TRBV27 and TRBJ1-1, with TRBD1 matching over 12 bases. With V trimmed by 3 bases and J by 12 bases, 5 bases remained unmatched. Germline CDR1 is MNHEY and CDR2 is SMNVEV (reference sequence). This CDR3 has 13 residues. CDR3 amino acids: CASSFGTGGATFF. CDR3 nucleotides: TGTGCCAGCAGTTTTGGGACAGGGGGCGCAACTTTCTTT.

In this sample, this clonotype turned up many times. The chain combines TRBV13 with TRBJ2-7, with a possible D match to TRBD2 (6 bases). In germline, CDR1 is PRHDT, CDR2 FYEKMQ (reference sequence). This CDR3 comprises 15 residues. Trimming pared 3 bases from V and 0 bases from J, leaving 12 bases between. The CDR3 reads CASSLPGLNSYEQYF. DNA for the CDR3: TGTGCCAGCAGCTTGCCGGGACTTAACTCCTACGAGCAGTACTTC.

This clonotype was picked up many times. The rearrangement joins TRBV13 to TRBJ1-2, with a tentative D call TRBD1 (6 bases). Trimming took off 2 bases at V and 3 bases at J, with 13 bases between the two ends. Germline lookup yields CDR1 PRHDT and CDR2 FYEKMQ (reference sequence). This CDR3 is built from 15 residues. As DNA, the CDR3 is TGTGCCAGCAGCTTAAGGGGTAACAGGGACTATGGCTACACCTTC. Translated, it gives CASSLRGNRDYGYTF.

In this sample, this clonotype turned up many times. V and J are TRBV6-1 and TRBJ1-6; possibly TRBD1 for D (5 bases). V lost 2 bases, J lost 7 bases, and 12 bases lay in between. CDR1 is MNHNS, CDR2 SASEGT, per germline. The CDR3 covers 15 residues. DNA for the CDR3: TGTGCCAGCAGTGAATGGGGCAGGATGAATTCACCCCTCCACTTT. The encoded protein is CASSEWGRMNSPLHF.

This clonotype was counted a few times. The chain combines TRBV4-1 with TRBJ1-2; D not certain. Germline CDR1 reads MGHRA; CDR2 reads YSYEKL. The CDR3 spans 14 residues. Trimming cost V 0 bases and J 4 bases, with 9 bases left between them. In DNA form, the CDR3 reads TGCGCCAGCAGCCAAGATCAAGCGGGCTATGGCTACACCTTC. Protein: CASSQDQAGYGYTF.

This clonotype was observed a few times. The chain joins TRBV20-1 to TRBJ1-4; no firm D call. V was cut by 0 bases and J by 8 bases, with 19 bases left in between. Germline loops: CDR1 DFQATT, CDR2 SNEGSKA (reference sequence). This CDR3 has 16 amino acids. The CDR3 bases are TGCAGTGCTAGAGATAATACTGCGGGGTTCAGAGAAAAACTGTTTTTT. Its protein product is CSARDNTAGFREKLFF.

Comments on this clonotype: This could be a read error, since a much larger clone is one nucleotide away. The chain has TRBV7-9 and TRBJ2-2; 9 bases are a match to TRBD2. The CDR3 covers 15 residues. Germline values: CDR1 SEHNR, CDR2 FQNEAQ (reference sequence). Here the CDR3 reads CANSRLAVNTGELFF. CDR3 DNA sequence: TGTGCCAACAGCAGACTAGCGGTAAACACCGGGGAGCTGTTTTTT.

This clonotype turned up a few times. J is TRBJ1-3 and V is TRBV24-1; D call uncertain. V was clipped by 3 bases and J by 3 bases, with 8 bases between them. CDR1 is KGHDR, CDR2 SFDVKD, per germline. This CDR3 spans 14 amino acids. The CDR3 DNA follows: TGTGCCACCAGTGATGGGAGAGATGGAAACACCATATATTTT. Protein: CATSDGRDGNTIYF.

This clonotype was found many times. CDR3 protein: CASSLIGGAHNEQFF. The CDR3 DNA is TGTGCCAGCAGCTTAATTGGCGGGGCACACAATGAGCAGTTCTTC. The J gene is TRBJ2-1, the V gene TRBV7-3, with a tentative D call TRBD2 (6 bases). The germline V gene has CDR1 SGHTA and CDR2 FQGTGA. The CDR3 contains 15 residues. Trimming left V 1 base short and J 5 bases short, with 12 bases between.

The genes are TRBV19 and TRBJ1-1; maybe TRBD1 (6 bases). Germline V gives CDR1 LNHDA, CDR2 SQIVND (reference sequence). Trimming took 7 bases from V and 3 from J, leaving 12 bases between them. This CDR3 is built from 13 residues. The CDR3 loop reads CASKRGKYTEAFF. DNA of the CDR3: TGTGCCAGTAAGAGGGGGAAGTACACTGAAGCTTTCTTT.

This clonotype was recorded at least ten times. The genes are TRBV6-1 and TRBJ2-3; D is ambiguous. The CDR3 is 16 amino acids. The germline CDR1 and CDR2 sequences are MNHNS and SASEGT. V was clipped by 5 bases and J by 0 bases, with 15 bases between them. The CDR3 loop is CASSYAQQLSTDTQYF. The CDR3 DNA reads TGTGCCAGCAGTTATGCCCAACAGCTTAGCACAGATACGCAGTATTTT.

This clonotype appeared many times. The rearrangement links TRBV4-1 to TRBJ2-5, with a tentative D call TRBD2 (6 bases). CDR1 MGHRA and CDR2 YSYEKL come from the germline V gene. Trimming removed 2 bases from V and 5 bases from J, with 18 bases in between. The CDR3 consists of 16 residues. CDR3 sequence (DNA): TGCGCCAGCAGCCAACGAGCGGGTAGAGGGGTTGAGACCCAGTACTTC. It codes for CASSQRAGRGVETQYF.

This clonotype has at least ten counts. The chain has TRBV4-1 and TRBJ2-3, with D perhaps matching TRBD2 (6 bases). The CDR3 consists of 16 residues. Germline CDR1 reads MGHRA; CDR2 reads YSYEKL. Trimming stripped 0 bases from V and 4 bases from J, with 14 bases between. The CDR3 nucleotides are TGCGCCAGCAGCCAAGATGACCCGGGAGTGGCAGATACGCAGTATTTT. Translated: CASSQDDPGVADTQYF.

This clonotype was seen at least ten times. V usage is TRBV7-2 and J usage is TRBJ2-7; the D gene is possibly TRBD1 (6 bases). There are 14 residues in the CDR3. With 3 bases removed from V and 3 bases from J, the gap between germline ends came to 12 bases. CDR1 and CDR2 (germline): SGHTA, FQGNSA. This chain's CDR3 is CASSLGAKLYEQYF. CDR3 coding DNA: TGTGCCAGCAGCTTGGGGGCAAAACTCTACGAGCAGTACTTC.

This clonotype was counted many times. The chain joins TRBV6-1 to TRBJ2-3; no firm D call. Deletions cut 2 bases from V and 5 bases from J, with 8 bases between. This CDR3 spans 13 amino acids. Germline V lookup: CDR1 MNHNS, CDR2 SASEGT. The DNA of the CDR3 is TGTGCCAGCAGTGAATGGGATGGAGATACGCAGTATTTT. This codes for CASSEWDGDTQYF.

This clonotype was observed a few times. The chain employs TRBV5-1 and TRBJ2-2, with D perhaps matching TRBD2 (6 bases). CDR1 SGHRS and CDR2 YFSETQ come from the germline V gene. Trimming took off 3 bases at V and 0 bases at J, with 12 bases between the two ends. CDR3 length equals 16 residues. CDR3 region: CASSWAPGANTGELFF. CDR3 coding DNA: TGCGCCAGCAGCTGGGCGCCGGGGGCGAACACCGGGGAGCTGTTTTTT. Filled out from reference TRBV5-1 and TRBJ2-2, the complete variable domain reads KAGVTQTPRYLIKTRGQQVTLSCSPISGHRSVSWYQQTPGQGLQFLFEYFSETQRNKGNFPGRFSGRQFSNSRSEMNVSTLELGDSALYLCASSWAPGANTGELFFGEGSRLTVL.

This clonotype was observed at least ten times. V gene TRBV2 combines with J gene TRBJ1-2; D is undetermined. Trimming cost V 3 bases and J 4 bases, with 6 bases left between them. Germline CDR1 is SNHLY and CDR2 is FYNNEI. The CDR3 runs to 12 residues. For the CDR3, the DNA is TGTGCCAGCAGTGATACAGTCTATGGCTACACCTTC. Its protein is CASSDTVYGYTF.

Ten or more counts support this clonotype. This chain uses TRBV18 with TRBJ1-1; D not resolved. This CDR3 region has 16 residues. V was clipped by 0 bases and J by 1 base, with 12 bases between them. Germline assignment: CDR1 KGHSH and CDR2 LQKENI. DNA of the CDR3: TGTGCCAGCTCACCACCGGTCCGAGCGGAGAACACTGAAGCTTTCTTT. It is translated as CASSPPVRAENTEAFF.

This clonotype was counted ten times or more. The chain has TRBV11-2 and TRBJ2-3; the D gene is possibly TRBD1 (5 bases). Germline CDR1 is SGHAT and CDR2 is FQNNGV. CDR3 length: 16 amino acids. V lost 2 bases to trimming and J lost 0 bases, with 12 bases between them. CDR3 DNA: TGTGCCAGCAGCTTAAATTCAGGGCGTAGCACAGATACGCAGTATTTT. Translated, it gives CASSLNSGRSTDTQYF.

Ten or more counts support this clonotype. V usage is TRBV20-1 and J usage is TRBJ2-3, with 8 bases lining up with TRBD1. V shed 3 bases, J shed 1 base, and the junction held 6 bases outside the gene matches. Germline loops: CDR1 DFQATT, CDR2 SNEGSKA (reference sequence). The CDR3 loop spans 15 amino acids. CDR3 nucleotides: TGCAGTGCTAGGAGTGCGGGACAGGGCACAGATACGCAGTATTTT. Amino acids: CSARSAGQGTDTQYF.